This TCR beta chain originates from a study of T cells expressing NK-cell markers. Study information: The TCR beta repertoires originated in sorted CD3+CD56+NKG2C+, CD3+CD56+NKG2C- and CD3+CD56-NKG2C+ T cells. Eight donors were sequenced, seven testing HCMV-seropositive and one testing seronegative. Study results and caveats: Also leading the CD3+CD56-NKG2C+ fraction in a handful of donors were these clonotypes. Top CD8+ clonotypes included the dominant CD3+CD56+NKG2C+ clonotypes in roughly 6 donors.

With regard to this clonotype: Its antigen is not known.

This CDR3 comprises 15 residues. Germline-derived CDR1 and CDR2 are SGHAT and FQNNGV. TCRdb derives one entry per CDR3 protein from the 5' RACE reads, leaving out DNA. In total, the table holds around 550,000 distinct CDR3 sequences. Sequenced: blood T cells: a sorted CD56 or NKG2C T cell subset, CD4+ or CD8+ T cells, or bulk PBMC T cells (not recorded which). The sequence was obtained from a man between 18 and 35 years old in good health. J is TRBJ2-2 and V is TRBV11-2; TCRdb outputs TRBD2, but without DNA this stays unchecked. This CDR3 reads CASSLWEAVTGELFF.